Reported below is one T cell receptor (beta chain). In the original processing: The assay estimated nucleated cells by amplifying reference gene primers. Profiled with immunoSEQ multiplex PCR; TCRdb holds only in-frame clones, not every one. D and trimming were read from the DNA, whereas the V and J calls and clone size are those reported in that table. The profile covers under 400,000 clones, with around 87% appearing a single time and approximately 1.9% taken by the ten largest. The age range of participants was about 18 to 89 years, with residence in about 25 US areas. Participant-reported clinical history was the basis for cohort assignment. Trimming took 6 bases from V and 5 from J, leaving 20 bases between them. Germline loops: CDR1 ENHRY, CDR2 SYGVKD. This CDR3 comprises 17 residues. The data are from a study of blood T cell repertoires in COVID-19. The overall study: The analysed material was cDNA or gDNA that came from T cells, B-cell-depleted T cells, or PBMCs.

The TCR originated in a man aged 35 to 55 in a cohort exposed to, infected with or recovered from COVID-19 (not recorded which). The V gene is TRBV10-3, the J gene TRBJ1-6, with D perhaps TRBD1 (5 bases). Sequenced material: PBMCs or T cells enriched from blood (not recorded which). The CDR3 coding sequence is TGTGCCATCAGCAGGGCGTCAGACAGACAACATAATTCACCCCTCCACTTT. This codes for CAISRASDRQHNSPLHF.